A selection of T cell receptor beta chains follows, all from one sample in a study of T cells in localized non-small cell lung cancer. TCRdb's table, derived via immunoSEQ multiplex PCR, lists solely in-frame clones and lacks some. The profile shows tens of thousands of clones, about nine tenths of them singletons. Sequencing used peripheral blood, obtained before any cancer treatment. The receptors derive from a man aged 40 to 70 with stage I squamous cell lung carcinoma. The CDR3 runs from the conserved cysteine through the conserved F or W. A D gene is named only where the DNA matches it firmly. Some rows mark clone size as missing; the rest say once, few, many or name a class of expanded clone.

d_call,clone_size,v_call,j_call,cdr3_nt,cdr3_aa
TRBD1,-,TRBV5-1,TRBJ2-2,TGCGCCAGCAGCTCGATGACAGGGACCGGGGAGCTGTTTTTT,CASSSMTGTGELFF
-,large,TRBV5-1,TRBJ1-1,TGCGCCAGCAGCTTGGCCGGTGGGGGGAACACTGAAGCTTTCTTT,CASSLAGGGNTEAFF
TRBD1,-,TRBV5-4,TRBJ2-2,TGTGCCAGCAGCCCGGGACAGGGGAACACCGGGGAGCTGTTTTTT,CASSPGQGNTGELFF
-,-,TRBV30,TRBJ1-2,TGTGCCTGGAGTGTGGCAGCAGGGGGCTACACCTTC,CAWSVAAGGYTF
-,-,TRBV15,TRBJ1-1,TGTGCCACCAGCCCGATTGGACAGTTTCTAGGTGAAGCTTTCTTT,CATSPIGQFLGEAFF
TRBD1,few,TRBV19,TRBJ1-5,TGTGCCAGTAGTAAGGGACAGGGGAGTAGCAATCAGCCCCAGCATTTT,CASSKGQGSSNQPQHF
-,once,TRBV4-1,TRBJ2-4,TGCGCCAGCAGCCAAGACGCGGTCCTTGGCAAAAACATTCAGTACTTC,CASSQDAVLGKNIQYF
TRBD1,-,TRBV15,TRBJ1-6,TGTGCCACCAGCAGTGGGACAGGGGGTAATTCACCCCTCCACTTT,CATSSGTGGNSPLHF
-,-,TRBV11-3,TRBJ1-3,TGTGCCAGCAGCTTAGATGGACGTCGGAATACAAACACCATATATTTT,CASSLDGRRNTNTIYF
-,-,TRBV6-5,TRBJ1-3,TGTGCCAGCAGTAAGGGGTCGAGCCCTGGAAACACCATATATTTT,CASSKGSSPGNTIYF
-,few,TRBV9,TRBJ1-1,TGTGCCAGCAGCCCCCTCGACTTGAACACTGAAGCTTTCTTT,CASSPLDLNTEAFF
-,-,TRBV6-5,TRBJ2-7,TGTGCCAGCAGTTCCTTTCCTGATAATACCTACGAGCAGTACTTC,CASSSFPDNTYEQYF
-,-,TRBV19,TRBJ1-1,TGTGCCAGTAGTATAGGACAGATTGAAGCTTTCTTT,CASSIGQIEAFF
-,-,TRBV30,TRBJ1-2,TGTGCCTGGAGTGTATCCATAAACTTTGGCTACACCTTC,CAWSVSINFGYTF
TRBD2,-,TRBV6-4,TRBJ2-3,TGTGCCAGCAGTATAGCGGGGGCCACGACAGATACGCAGTATTTT,CASSIAGATTDTQYF
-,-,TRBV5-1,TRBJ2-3,TGCGCCAGCAGCCTCCGGAATGGCGCAGATACGCAGTATTTT,CASSLRNGADTQYF
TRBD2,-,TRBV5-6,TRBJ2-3,TGTGCCAGCAGCTTAGGGACGGGAGGGGTTTTCGATACGCAGTATTTT,CASSLGTGGVFDTQYF
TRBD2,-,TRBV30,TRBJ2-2,TGTGCCTGGAAAGAAGCGGGGACGAACACCGGGGAGCTGTTTTTT,CAWKEAGTNTGELFF
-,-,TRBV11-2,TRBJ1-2,TGTGCCAGCGAGCCGGGGAGGGGCTCGGGCTATGGCTACACCTTC,CASEPGRGSGYGYTF
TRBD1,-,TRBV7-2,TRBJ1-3,TGTGCCAGCAGCTTAACAGGGGGACCGTACTCTGGAAACACCATATATTTT,CASSLTGGPYSGNTIYF
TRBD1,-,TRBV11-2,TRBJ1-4,TGTGCCAGCAGCACGTGGGGACAGGGAGAAAAACTGTTTTTT,CASSTWGQGEKLFF
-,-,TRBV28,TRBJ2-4,TGTGCCAGCAGAGGGACACTAGCCAAAAACATTCAGTACTTC,CASRGTLAKNIQYF
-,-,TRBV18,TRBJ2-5,TGTGCCAGCTCACCCTTGAACAGAGACCAAGAGACCCAGTACTTC,CASSPLNRDQETQYF
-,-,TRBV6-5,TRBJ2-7,-,CASSYSMGVAGGSVYF
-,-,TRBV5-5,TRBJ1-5,TGTGCCAGCAGCTTAGGAGTTAGCAATCAGCCCCAGCATTTT,CASSLGVSNQPQHF
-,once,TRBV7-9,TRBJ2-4,TGTGCCAGCAGCTTAGCTCAGGGGGGGTATAACATTCAGTACTTC,CASSLAQGGYNIQYF
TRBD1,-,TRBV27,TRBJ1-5,TGTGCCAGCAGGGGACAGGGTAATCAGCCCCAGCATTTT,CASRGQGNQPQHF
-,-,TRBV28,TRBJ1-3,TGTGCCAGCAGTTTATTGGCGAACACCATATATTTT,CASSLLANTIYF
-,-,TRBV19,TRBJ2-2,TGTGCCAGTAGTCCTCAAGCCACCGGGGAGCTGTTTTTT,CASSPQATGELFF
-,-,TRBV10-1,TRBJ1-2,TGCGCCAGCTTCTATTCGACAGGAGACTATGGCTACACCTTC,CASFYSTGDYGYTF
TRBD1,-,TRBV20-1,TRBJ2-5,TGCAGTGCTAGAGTAACAGGGGAGCAGTACTTC,CSARVTGEQYF
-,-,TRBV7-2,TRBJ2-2,TGTGCCAGCAGCTTAGGCAGGGTCACCGGGGAGCTGTTTTTT,CASSLGRVTGELFF
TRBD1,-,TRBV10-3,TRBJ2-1,TGTGCCATCACAGGGGGCAATGAGCAGTTCTTC,CAITGGNEQFF
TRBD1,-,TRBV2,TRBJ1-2,TGTGCCACCAAGACAGGGGGCCAACGATCCTATGGCTACACCTTC,CATKTGGQRSYGYTF
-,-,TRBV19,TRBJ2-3,TGTGCCAGTAGTCCGCGAACACCGACTAGGACAGATACGCAGTATTTT,CASSPRTPTRTDTQYF
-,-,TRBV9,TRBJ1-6,TGTGCCAGCAGCGTAGGAAAGGATCCTGGTTCACCCCTCCACTTT,CASSVGKDPGSPLHF
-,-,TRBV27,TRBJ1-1,TGTGCCAGCAGTCCCTCGGCTAGTATTGCATCGAAATCCGAAGCTTTCTTT,CASSPSASIASKSEAFF
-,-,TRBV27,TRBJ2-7,TGTGCCGCGCGGGGAGTCGGCGAGCAGTACTTC,CAARGVGEQYF
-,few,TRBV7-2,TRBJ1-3,TGTGCCAGCAGCTTAGCGGGTGGAAACACCATATATTTT,CASSLAGGNTIYF
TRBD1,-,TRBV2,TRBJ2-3,TGTGCCAGCAGATACGGGACAGGTAGGCTTCAGGATACGCAGTATTTT,CASRYGTGRLQDTQYF
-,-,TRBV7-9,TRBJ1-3,TGTGCCAGCTCCGAGGGTCTCACTGGAAACACCATATATTTT,CASSEGLTGNTIYF
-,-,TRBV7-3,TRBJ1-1,TGTGCCAGCAGCCCCAGGGGCGGCACTGAAGCTTTCTTT,CASSPRGGTEAFF
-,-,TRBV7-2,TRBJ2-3,TGTGCCAGCAGCTTACCCGGCTTGGGGCGGGCAGATACGCAGTATTTT,CASSLPGLGRADTQYF
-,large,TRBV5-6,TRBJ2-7,TGTGCCAGCAGGGTAGCGGACGAGCAGTACTTC,CASRVADEQYF
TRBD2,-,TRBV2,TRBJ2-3,TGTGCCAGCAGGGACATGGGACTAGCGGGTCCGACAGATACGCAGTATTTT,CASRDMGLAGPTDTQYF
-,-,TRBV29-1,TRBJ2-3,TGCAGCGTGGGTCGAGCCGGGGCCCAAGATACGCAGTATTTT,CSVGRAGAQDTQYF
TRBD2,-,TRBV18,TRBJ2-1,TGTGCCAGCTCATTAAGGACTAGCGGGGGGATGGTAAATGAGCAGTTCTTC,CASSLRTSGGMVNEQFF
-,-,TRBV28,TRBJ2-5,TGTGCCAGCAGTCTACAGGGTGGGTGGGAGACCCAGTACTTC,CASSLQGGWETQYF
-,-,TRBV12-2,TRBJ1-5,TGTGCAAGTCGCCGACGGGACAGACAGCCCCAGCATTTT,CASRRRDRQPQHF
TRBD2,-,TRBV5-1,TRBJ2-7,TGCGCCAGCAGCTCGATTAGCGGGGGGGACTACGAGCAGTACTTC,CASSSISGGDYEQYF
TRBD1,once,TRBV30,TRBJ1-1,TGTGCCTGGAGCGTCCACAGGGGTAACACTGAAGCTTTCTTT,CAWSVHRGNTEAFF
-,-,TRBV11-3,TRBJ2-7,TGTGCCAGCAGCTTGCCGGGGGAGCAGTACTTC,CASSLPGEQYF
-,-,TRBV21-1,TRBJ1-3,TGTGCCAGCAGCAAAGGCGGATGGGGGACATCGGACGTTATTTCCTCTGGAAACACCATATATTTT,CASSKGGWGTSDVISSGNTIYF
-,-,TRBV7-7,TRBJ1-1,TGTGCCAGCAGCTTAACACAGAACACTGAAGCTTTCTTT,CASSLTQNTEAFF
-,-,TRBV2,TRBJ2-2,TGTGCCAGCAGCATCGTGGGGGGACTTAACACCGGGGAGCTGTTTTTT,CASSIVGGLNTGELFF
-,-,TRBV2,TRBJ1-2,TGTGCCAGCAGTGAAGCGTGGCAGGGGAGGAGGTCTGACTATGGCTACACCTTC,CASSEAWQGRRSDYGYTF
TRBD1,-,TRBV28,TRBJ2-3,TGTGCCAGCAGTATCAGACAGGGTAGCACAGATACGCAGTATTTT,CASSIRQGSTDTQYF
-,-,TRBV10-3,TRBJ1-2,TGTGCCATCACCAGGGAGGGTGGCTACTATGGCTACACCTTC,CAITREGGYYGYTF
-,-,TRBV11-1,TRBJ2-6,TGTGCCAGCAGCCCCCCAGACAGGAGCTCTGGGGCCAACGTCCTGACTTTC,CASSPPDRSSGANVLTF